Below, 23 T cell receptor beta chains from the same sample are listed, as sequenced in a study of graft-versus-host responses after intestinal transplantation. These receptors' antigens are unknown. Clones were sequenced by immunoSEQ multiplex PCR, and TCRdb holds only the in-frame ones, with some missing. This repertoire shows about 78,000 clones, around 90% found once; its top ten account for less than 4.5%. This specimen was unstimulated CD8+ T cells sorted from spleen or lymph node cells, taken before transplant. These TCRs come from a human donor who was the organ donor for an intestinal transplant.

The rearrangement uses TRBV28 and TRBJ1-2, with a tentative D call TRBD1 (6 bases). Germline assignment: CDR1 MDHEN and CDR2 SYDVKM. V lost 8 bases and J 6 bases, leaving 19 bases between the germline ends. The CDR3 length is 14 residues. The chain's CDR3 is CASGNAGVLNGYTF. The CDR3 DNA follows: TGTGCCAGCGGAAATGCAGGGGTCCTAAATGGCTACACCTTC.

V usage is TRBV27 and J usage is TRBJ2-7; tentative D call: TRBD1 (7 bases). Germline CDR1 MNHEY, CDR2 SMNVEV (reference sequence). CDR3 length: 16 residues. Trimming stripped 5 bases from V and 5 bases from J, with 22 bases between. The CDR3 sequence is CASSPIQPGGKDEQYV. CDR3 coding DNA: TGTGCCAGCAGTCCCATCCAGCCAGGGGGGAAGGACGAGCAGTACGTC.

This chain uses TRBV19 with TRBJ1-1; 7 bases align to TRBD1. Germline loops: CDR1 LNHDA, CDR2 SQIVND (reference sequence). V lost 6 bases, J lost 3 bases, and 1 base stayed unmatched. This CDR3 comprises 12 residues. The CDR3 reads CASRTGYTEAFF. In nucleotides, the CDR3 is TGTGCCAGTAGGACAGGGTACACTGAAGCTTTCTTT.

This chain connects TRBV7-8 to TRBJ1-3, with D possibly being TRBD1 (5 bases). Germline lookup yields CDR1 SGHVS and CDR2 FQNEAQ. This CDR3 has 15 amino acids. The V gene lost 3 bases and the J gene lost 0 bases, with 9 bases spanning the gap. CDR3 bases: TGTGCCAGCAGCTTCGACAGTAACTCTGGAAACACCATATATTTT. Translating it yields CASSFDSNSGNTIYF.

The CDR3 coding sequence is TGTGCCAGCAGGGTGGGACTAGCGGGGGGCTACGAGCAGTACGTC. This codes for CASRVGLAGGYEQYV. The chain uses TRBV6-5 and TRBJ2-7; the match to TRBD2 covers 15 bases. There are 15 residues in the CDR3. J lost 3 bases, V lost 6 bases, and 3 bases had no gene match. Germline CDR1 MNHEY, CDR2 SVGAGI.

The chain has TRBV27 and TRBJ1-3; possibly TRBD1 for D (6 bases). Germline V gene data show CDR1 as MNHEY and CDR2 as SMNVEV (reference sequence). Trimming took 6 bases from V and 1 from J, leaving 13 bases between them. The CDR3 runs to 15 residues. The CDR3 loop reads CASSPRGGSGNTIYF. For the CDR3, the DNA is TGTGCCAGCAGCCCGAGGGGGGGGTCTGGAAACACCATATATTTT.

The chain uses TRBV7-9 and TRBJ1-2; unclear D gene. Germline V gene lookup returns CDR1 SEHNR and CDR2 FQNEAQ (reference sequence). This CDR3 has 14 residues. The ends were cut back, 7 bases at V and 3 bases at J, with 15 bases in the middle. CDR3 sequence: CASTPTGIDYGYTF. As DNA, the CDR3 is TGTGCCAGCACTCCCACCGGGATTGACTATGGCTACACCTTC.

The chain couples TRBV28 to TRBJ1-6; no clear D gene. The CDR3 length is 15 residues. Germline lookup yields CDR1 MDHEN and CDR2 SYDVKM. The V and J ends lost 5 bases and 0 bases respectively, with 8 bases between them. In DNA form, the CDR3 reads TGTGCCAGCAGTCAGGCGAGCTCCTATAATTCACCCCTCCACTTT. It codes for CASSQASSYNSPLHF.

This chain connects TRBV27 to TRBJ2-1; maybe TRBD1 (5 bases). This CDR3 is built from 19 residues. V lost 6 bases to trimming and J lost 0 bases, with 24 bases between them. Germline V lookup: CDR1 MNHEY, CDR2 SMNVEV (reference sequence). CDR3 nucleotide sequence: TGTGCCAGCAGCCCCACAATGGGGCAGGCGACTTACTCCTACAATGAGCAGTTCTTC. Protein: CASSPTMGQATYSYNEQFF.

In this sample, this clone turned up a few times. CDR3 nucleotide sequence: TGTGCCAGCAGCTCCGTAGTTACCACCGGGGAGCTGTTTTTT. Its translation is CASSSVVTTGELFF. V gene TRBV11-2 combines with J gene TRBJ2-2; no clear D gene. Deletions cut 4 bases from V and 4 bases from J, with 10 bases between. CDR1 is SGHAT and CDR2 is FQNNGV in the germline V gene. The CDR3 spans 14 residues.

The chain links TRBV19 to TRBJ2-3; 7 bases fit TRBD1. CDR3 length: 19 amino acids. J was trimmed by 0 bases and V by 6 bases; bases with no gene match: 18. Germline values: CDR1 LNHDA, CDR2 SQIVND (reference sequence). Written as DNA, the CDR3 is TGTGCCAGTAGCCAGTCCCCGGGACAGCAAACCGCTAGCACAGATACGCAGTATTTT. Its protein product is CASSQSPGQQTASTDTQYF.

This chain links TRBV27 with TRBJ2-5; a possible D gene is TRBD1 (6 bases). V lost 6 bases to trimming and J lost 3 bases, with 11 bases between them. Germline CDR1 reads MNHEY; CDR2 reads SMNVEV (reference sequence). CDR3 length: 13 amino acids. The CDR3 coding sequence is TGTGCCAGCAGGGCAGGGGCGGAAGAGACCCAGTACTTC. Translated: CASRAGAEETQYF.

This chain uses TRBV7-2 with TRBJ1-1; 8 bases match TRBD1. The germline V gene has CDR1 SGHTA and CDR2 FQGNSA. The CDR3 contains 15 residues. Losses at the gene ends were 4 bases for V and 2 bases for J; bases not matched to a gene: 6. Written as DNA, the CDR3 is TGTGCCAGCAGCTCGGTGGACAGGGTTAACACTGAAGCTTTCTTT. Protein sequence: CASSSVDRVNTEAFF.

The rearrangement joins TRBV6-5 to TRBJ1-5, with TRBD1 as a possible D gene (6 bases). The length of the CDR3 is 13 residues. Between the trimmed V and J ends, which lost 6 bases and 4 bases, there was a span of 10 bases. The V gene's germline CDR1 is MNHEY and CDR2 SVGAGI. The CDR3 loop is CASSQGMNQPQHF. The CDR3 DNA is TGTGCCAGCAGCCAGGGGATGAATCAGCCCCAGCATTTT.

V gene TRBV2 combines with J gene TRBJ2-1; D gene uncertain. This CDR3 is built from 13 residues. The germline CDR1 and CDR2 sequences are SNHLY and FYNNEI. V shed 5 bases and J shed 5 bases, with 10 bases lying between them. CDR3 in amino acids: CASSKLRDNEQFF. CDR3 nucleotide sequence: TGTGCCAGCAGTAAACTAAGAGACAATGAGCAGTTCTTC.

The sample holds one count of this clone. The V call is TRBV5-1, the J call TRBJ2-7; D perhaps matches TRBD1 (6 bases). V dropped 0 bases and J dropped 4 bases, with 11 bases sitting between them. Germline V gene data show CDR1 as SGHRS and CDR2 as YFSETQ. This CDR3 has 14 amino acids. CDR3 DNA sequence: TGCGCCAGCAGCTTGGCGACAGGTCCTTACGAGCAGTACGTC. Protein: CASSLATGPYEQYV.

This clone was detected only a few times. V usage is TRBV13 and J usage is TRBJ1-4, with D possibly matching TRBD1 (6 bases). Germline loops: CDR1 PRHDT, CDR2 FYEKMQ (reference sequence). The CDR3 totals 14 residues. Trimming shortened V by 4 bases and J by 10 bases, and 16 bases separated the two germline ends. The CDR3: CASSSNREVVKLFF. The CDR3 nucleotides are TGTGCCAGCAGCTCTAACAGGGAAGTGGTAAAACTGTTTTTT.

The genes are TRBV7-9 and TRBJ1-4; D is perhaps TRBD1 (6 bases). V lost 5 bases, J lost 6 bases, and 16 bases lay in between. CDR1 and CDR2 (germline): SEHNR, FQNEAQ (reference sequence). This CDR3 region has 15 residues. In DNA form, the CDR3 reads TGTGCCAGCAGCACCAAAACAGGGTGGGATGAAAAACTGTTTTTT. It yields the protein CASSTKTGWDEKLFF.

The J gene is TRBJ2-1, the V gene TRBV4-2, with 8 bases lining up with TRBD2. This CDR3 has 20 amino acids. J lost 5 bases, V lost 0 bases, and 18 bases had no gene match. Germline CDR1 LGHNA, CDR2 YNFKEQ. This CDR3 reads CASSQEIGGALRSVNNEQFF. The DNA of the CDR3 is TGTGCCAGCAGCCAAGAAATCGGGGGGGCCCTCCGTTCCGTAAACAATGAGCAGTTCTTC.

The J gene is TRBJ2-5, the V gene TRBV10-3, with D tentatively TRBD1 (6 bases). This CDR3 has 15 residues. Germline assignment: CDR1 ENHRY and CDR2 SYGVKD. Deletions cut 6 bases from V and 4 bases from J, with 18 bases between. The chain's CDR3 is CAIRDSQGGSETQYF. In DNA form, the CDR3 reads TGTGCCATCAGGGACAGTCAGGGCGGGTCAGAGACCCAGTACTTC.

The chain links TRBV7-6 to TRBJ2-1; 7 bases are a match to TRBD1. The V gene's germline CDR1 is SGHVS and CDR2 FNYEAQ. This CDR3 is 15 amino acids long. J was trimmed by 3 bases and V by 1 base; bases with no gene match: 3. In nucleotides, the CDR3 is TGTGCCAGCAGCTTAGTCGGGACAGTCTACAATGAGCAGTTCTTC. Amino acids: CASSLVGTVYNEQFF. Full variable domain (remainder filled in from reference TRBV7-6 and TRBJ2-1): GAGVSQSPRYKVTKRGQDVALRCDPISGHVSLYWYRQALGQGPEFLTYFNYEAQQDKSGLPNDRFSAERPEGSISTLTIQRTEQRDSAMYRCASSLVGTVYNEQFFGPGTRLTVL.

The gene calls are TRBV7-6 and TRBJ2-3; 8 nucleotides line up with TRBD2. Unmatched junction bases numbered 14, after V lost 5 bases and J lost 4 bases. This CDR3 has 17 residues. From germline, CDR1 is SGHVS and CDR2 FNYEAQ. The CDR3 region has the DNA TGTGCCAGCAGCCCCGGCGGCAGCGGGGGACGAGCAGATACGCAGTATTTT. Encoded protein: CASSPGGSGGRADTQYF.

This chain links TRBV30 with TRBJ1-2, with D maybe TRBD1 (5 bases). The CDR3 consists of 12 residues. Trimming removed 0 bases at V and 3 bases at J, with 5 bases between. The V gene's germline CDR1 is GTSNPN and CDR2 SVGIG (reference sequence). CDR3 in DNA: TGTGCCTGGAGTGTAGGGGACTATGGCTACACCTTC. Amino acids: CAWSVGDYGYTF.